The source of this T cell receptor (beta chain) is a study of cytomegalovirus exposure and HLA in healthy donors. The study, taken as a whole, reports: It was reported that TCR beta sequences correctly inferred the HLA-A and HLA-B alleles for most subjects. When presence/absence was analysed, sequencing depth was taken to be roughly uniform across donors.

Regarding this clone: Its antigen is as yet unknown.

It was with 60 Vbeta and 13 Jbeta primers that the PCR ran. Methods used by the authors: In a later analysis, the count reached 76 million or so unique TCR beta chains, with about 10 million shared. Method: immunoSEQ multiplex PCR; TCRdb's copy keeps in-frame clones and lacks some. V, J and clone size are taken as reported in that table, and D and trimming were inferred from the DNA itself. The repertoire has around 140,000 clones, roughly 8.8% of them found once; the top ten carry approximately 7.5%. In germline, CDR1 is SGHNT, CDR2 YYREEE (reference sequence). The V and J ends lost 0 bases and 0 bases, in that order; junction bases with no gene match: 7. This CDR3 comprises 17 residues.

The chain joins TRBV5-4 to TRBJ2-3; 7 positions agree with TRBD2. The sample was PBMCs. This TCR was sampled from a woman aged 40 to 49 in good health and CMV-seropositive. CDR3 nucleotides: TGTGCCAGCAGCTTGGTGGGGGGGATGAGAAGCACAGATACGCAGTATTTT. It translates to CASSLVGGMRSTDTQYF.